In its sample, the clone carrying this TCR beta chain was seen once. Its specificity is unknown. This sample stems from a study of follicular helper T cells after annual influenza vaccination. Study-wide points: Each annual vaccination recalled recurring oligoclonal ICOS+CD38+ cTfh clonotypes.

Time point in this sample: 2015-2016 season, 7 days after influenza vaccination. Community-dwelling subjects without influenza vaccination in the prior 6 months were enrolled. The CDR3 covers 16 residues. Germline values: CDR1 MNHNS, CDR2 SASEGT. Trimming removed 2 bases from V and 10 bases from J, with 21 bases in between. Only in-frame clones appear in the TCRdb table, and some are missing; sequencing was by immunoSEQ multiplex PCR. The profile shows several thousand clones, around four fifths of them singletons. This TCR was sampled from an adult who received the influenza vaccine. Sequencing was performed on CXCR5+ CD38- circulating T follicular helper cells from blood, taken 7 days after influenza vaccination. Subset reported: circulating Tfh, non-naive CD4+CXCR5+PD-1+ (ICOS+CD38+ or ICOS-CD38-). The chain joins TRBV6-1 to TRBJ2-1; D might be TRBD2 (6 bases). Written as DNA, the CDR3 is TGTGCCAGCAGTGAACAGGTTAGCGGCGGAGGCGGGGAGCAGTTCTTC. Translation: CASSEQVSGGGGEQFF.